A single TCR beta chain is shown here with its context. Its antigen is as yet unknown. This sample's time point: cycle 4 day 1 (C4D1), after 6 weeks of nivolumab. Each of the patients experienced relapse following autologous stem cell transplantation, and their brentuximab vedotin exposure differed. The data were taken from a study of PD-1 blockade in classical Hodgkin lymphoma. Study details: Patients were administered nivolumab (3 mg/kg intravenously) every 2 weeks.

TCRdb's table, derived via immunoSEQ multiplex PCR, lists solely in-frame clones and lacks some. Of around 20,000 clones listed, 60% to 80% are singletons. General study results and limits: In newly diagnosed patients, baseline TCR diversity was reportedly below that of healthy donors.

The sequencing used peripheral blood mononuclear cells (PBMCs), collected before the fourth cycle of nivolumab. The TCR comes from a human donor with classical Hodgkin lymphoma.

The DNA for the CDR3 is TGCACCAGCAGCCAAGTTAGACTAGCGAAGAGCTCCTACAATGAGCAGTTCTTC. Translated: CTSSQVRLAKSSYNEQFF. This chain connects TRBV1 to TRBJ2-1; TRBD2, the table's D call, was not compared with the DNA. TRBV1 is a pseudogene segment. This CDR3 has 18 residues.